These 14 T cell receptor beta chains came from one sample sequenced in a study of identical twins (dated by TCRdb to between 2015 and 2016). Receptor amplification or capture employed 5' RACE. The data were produced on an Illumina HiSeq 2000. TCRdb reprocessing: public reads trimmed at Q25 with fastp, clones called with MiXCR, in-frame beta chains kept. Every entry covers one CDR3 protein and lists the most common genes and DNA from its rows. The sample profile shows approximately 670,000 distinct CDR3 sequences; roughly 6% of them were found once. The top ten hold 1.5% to 2% of the sample. Sequences were obtained from naive T cells sorted from blood. What this sample's cell subset or site label stands for: cells isolated with a human naive T-cell isolation kit. The receptor source for this set is a young man in good health.

Ten or more counts support this clonotype. The J gene is TRBJ1-5, the V gene TRBV20-1; D ambiguous. Trimming shortened V by 6 bases and J by 5 bases, and 17 bases separated the two germline ends. CDR1 and CDR2 from the germline V gene are DFQATT and SNEGSKA (reference sequence). This CDR3 contains 14 residues. For the CDR3, the DNA is TGCAGTGCGACCCCGGACGGACCGCATCAGCCCCAGCATTTT. Its protein is CSATPDGPHQPQHF.

In its sample, this clonotype was seen many times. The chain employs TRBV11-2 and TRBJ2-5; D might be TRBD2 (5 bases). Germline lookup yields CDR1 SGHAT and CDR2 FQNNGV. V shed 1 base and J shed 5 bases, with 8 bases lying between them. CDR3 size: 13 residues. CDR3 in amino acids: CASSLAGYETQYF. The CDR3 DNA follows: TGTGCCAGCAGCTTAGCGGGGTACGAGACCCAGTACTTC.

This clonotype was counted many times. This rearrangement joins TRBV27 to TRBJ1-5, with 9 bases matching TRBD1. V shed 5 bases and J 2 bases; nucleotides not matched to a gene: 10. In germline, CDR1 is MNHEY, CDR2 SMNVEV (reference sequence). The CDR3 contains 17 residues. CDR3 DNA sequence: TGTGCCAGCAGTCCTCAATCCTGGACAGGGGGCAATCAGCCCCAGCATTTT. Translated: CASSPQSWTGGNQPQHF.

There are many counts of this clonotype. CDR3 sequence reads: CATSASGNEQFF. The CDR3 bases are TGTGCCACCAGTGCTAGCGGGAATGAGCAGTTCTTC. V is TRBV24-1 and J is TRBJ2-1; 8 bases agree with TRBD2. Germline-derived CDR1 and CDR2 are KGHDR and SFDVKD. The CDR3 spans 12 residues. Trimming cost V 5 bases and J 7 bases; bases outside gene matches: 0.

This clonotype was found many times. This rearrangement joins TRBV12-3 or TRBV12-4 to TRBJ2-1; D remains ambiguous. V lost 3 bases, J lost 9 bases, and 9 bases lay in between. This CDR3 spans 12 amino acids. CDR3 loop: CASSFIRFEQFF. The CDR3 DNA is TGTGCCAGCAGTTTCATCAGGTTTGAGCAGTTCTTC.

This chain links TRBV5-1 with TRBJ2-3, with 10 bases matching TRBD2. After removal of 3 bases from V and 2 bases from J, the junction contained 12 bases not matched to a gene. Germline values: CDR1 SGHRS, CDR2 YFSETQ. This CDR3 is built from 18 residues. DNA of the CDR3: TGCGCCAGCAGCTCTCAGTCGTTACTAGCGGGGATCACAGATACGCAGTATTTT. Translated, it gives CASSSQSLLAGITDTQYF. Looking up the rest from reference TRBV5-1 and TRBJ2-3 gives the full variable domain: KAGVTQTPRYLIKTRGQQVTLSCSPISGHRSVSWYQQTPGQGLQFLFEYFSETQRNKGNFPGRFSGRQFSNSRSEMNVSTLELGDSALYLCASSSQSLLAGITDTQYFGPGTRLTVL.

The chain is built from TRBV14 and TRBJ1-2, with unresolved D. V was clipped by 7 bases and J by 0 bases, with 9 bases between them. This CDR3 region has 13 residues. CDR1 and CDR2 (germline): SGHDN, FVKESK. This CDR3 is CASTTYPNYGYTF. The CDR3 bases are TGTGCCAGCACGACATATCCTAACTATGGCTACACCTTC.

This clonotype was counted ten times or more. The chain uses TRBV20-1 and TRBJ2-7; 8 nucleotides match TRBD1. V trimming: 6 bases; J trimming: 5 bases; junction bases outside the gene matches: 9. Germline V lookup: CDR1 DFQATT, CDR2 SNEGSKA (reference sequence). This CDR3 is 13 amino acids long. The CDR3 DNA reads TGCAGTGCCACTGACAGGGGAGTAGACGAGCAGTACTTC. Its translation: CSATDRGVDEQYF.

This clonotype came up many times. The CDR3 nucleotides read TGTGCCAGCAGTCCGCTCCCCTTAGGCGACAATGAGCAGTTCTTC. Its protein product is CASSPLPLGDNEQFF. The V and J genes are TRBV27 and TRBJ2-1; D remains ambiguous. Germline V lookup: CDR1 MNHEY, CDR2 SMNVEV (reference sequence). V was clipped by 5 bases and J by 5 bases, with 16 bases between them. This CDR3 has 15 amino acids.

This chain joins TRBV19 and TRBJ1-1; TRBD1 matches at 9 bases. The CDR3 has 15 residues. Germline CDR1 and CDR2: LNHDA and SQIVND (reference sequence). The V segment lost 3 bases and the J segment 5 bases; nucleotides outside the gene matches: 7. CDR3 region: CASSILGTGLTEAFF. The CDR3 DNA sequence: TGTGCCAGTAGTATTCTCGGGACAGGGTTGACTGAAGCTTTCTTT.

This clonotype was counted between two and nine times. This sequence joins TRBV3-1 and TRBJ2-1; D not certain. The CDR3 length is 14 residues. V lost 0 bases to trimming and J lost 4 bases, with 7 bases between them. Germline-derived CDR1 and CDR2 are LGHDT and YNNKEL (reference sequence). The CDR3 coding sequence is TGTGCCAGCAGCCAAGAAAGGGCATACAATGAGCAGTTCTTC. Translating it yields CASSQERAYNEQFF.

This clonotype was seen at least ten times. The chain has TRBV6-5 and TRBJ2-1, with 10 bases lining up with TRBD1. The germline CDR1 and CDR2 sequences are MNHEY and SVGAGI. The V and J ends lost 2 bases and 7 bases, in that order; junction bases with no gene match: 11. The CDR3 loop spans 17 amino acids. The DNA of the CDR3 is TGTGCCAGCAGTTACGTCGCAGGGACAGGGGTAAGGAATGAGCAGTTCTTC. This translates into CASSYVAGTGVRNEQFF.

In its sample, this clonotype was seen many times. This chain connects TRBV6-6 to TRBJ1-2; no clear D. The germline gives CDR1 MNHNY, CDR2 SVGAGI (reference sequence). The V end lost 5 bases, the J end lost 6 bases, and 10 bases lay between the germline ends. CDR3 length: 12 residues. CDR3 protein: CASSISGNGYTF. CDR3 DNA sequence: TGTGCCAGCAGTATTTCCGGAAATGGCTACACCTTC.

This clonotype was seen many times. The chain has TRBV9 and TRBJ1-6; D is undetermined. This CDR3 spans 14 amino acids. Germline-derived CDR1 and CDR2 are SGDLS and YYNGEE. V lost 0 bases and J 7 bases, leaving 8 bases between the germline ends. The CDR3 coding sequence is TGTGCCAGCAGCGTAGGGGCAGGAAATTCACCCCTCCACTTT. Translation: CASSVGAGNSPLHF. Full variable domain (remainder filled in from reference TRBV9 and TRBJ1-6): DSGVTQTPKHLITATGQRVTLRCSPRSGDLSVYWYQQSLDQGLQFLIQYYNGEERAKGNILERFSAQQFPDLHSELNLSSLELGDSALYFCASSVGAGNSPLHFGNGTRLTVT.